One sample yielded the 8 T cell receptor beta chains listed below, sequenced in a study of T cells in Graves' hyperthyroidism and ophthalmopathy. The TCR beta CDR3 regions underwent amplification using RNA transcripts as the source. HTBI primers were used for first-round RT-PCR of the TCR CDR3. TCRdb called the multiplex PCR reads again in MiXCR, with one record for every CDR3 protein. The sample consists of about 560,000 distinct CDR3 sequences, roughly 17% of them appearing once. The sequenced sample consisted of blood. These receptors were collected from a woman in her late teens or twenties with Graves' hyperthyroidism.

The chain is built from TRBV2 and TRBJ2-5; D unresolved. The ends were cut back, 2 bases at V and 1 base at J, with 11 bases in the middle. CDR3 length: 15 amino acids. In germline, CDR1 is SNHLY, CDR2 FYNNEI. CDR3 sequence: CASSEISMVQETQYF. CDR3 DNA: TGTGCCAGCAGTGAAATCAGCATGGTCCAAGAGACCCAGTACTTC.

This chain links TRBV19 with TRBJ2-5, with D perhaps TRBD2 (6 bases). V was trimmed by 5 bases and J by 4 bases, leaving 14 bases between them. CDR1 LNHDA and CDR2 SQIVND come from the germline V gene (reference sequence). The CDR3 covers 14 residues. The CDR3, as DNA: TGTGCCAGTAGTTCGCCGGGGGTGGTAGAGACCCAGTACTTC. As protein: CASSSPGVVETQYF.

V is TRBV2 and J is TRBJ2-7; D is perhaps TRBD1 or TRBD2 (7 bases each). V was pared by 6 bases and J by 5 bases, with 14 bases between. CDR1 is SNHLY and CDR2 is FYNNEI in the germline V gene. The CDR3 spans 13 residues. DNA for the CDR3: TGTGCCAGCAGGGGAGGGGGCGGGAACGAGCAGTACTTC. This gives the protein CASRGGGGNEQYF.

This clonotype was counted many times. The V and J genes are TRBV12-5 and TRBJ1-1; D not certain. This CDR3 comprises 16 residues. Germline assignment: CDR1 LGHNT and CDR2 FRNRAP. Trimming took off 2 bases at V and 1 base at J, with 14 bases between the two ends. CDR3 DNA: TGTGCTAGTGGTTTGCCTCCGTGGGGAAGGAACACTGAAGCTTTCTTT. It encodes CASGLPPWGRNTEAFF.

This clonotype has a handful of counts. The chain recombines TRBV12-3 or TRBV12-4 with TRBJ1-6, with D unclear. The CDR3 loop spans 14 amino acids. V lost 6 bases and J 7 bases, leaving 13 bases between the germline ends. The CDR3 DNA reads as TGTGCCAGCAGGGATTGGCGGCTAAATTCACCCCTCCACTTT. This sequence encodes CASRDWRLNSPLHF.

This clonotype has ten or more counts. The genes are TRBV6-2 or TRBV6-3 and TRBJ1-5; D not resolved. Germline loops: CDR1 MNHEY, CDR2 SVGEGT. V was cut by 4 bases and J by 3 bases, with 19 bases left in between. The CDR3 is 17 amino acids. CDR3 in DNA: TGTGCCAGCAGTTCGCCGCCCCCCCGACGGCTCAATCAGCCCCAGCATTTT. Translating gives CASSSPPPRRLNQPQHF.

V gene TRBV10-1 combines with J gene TRBJ1-1; 7 bases map to TRBD1. With V trimmed by 6 bases and J by 3 bases, 13 bases remained unmatched. The CDR3 has 16 amino acids. Germline V gene lookup returns CDR1 WNHNN and CDR2 SYGVQD (reference sequence). CDR3 nucleotide sequence: TGCGCCAGCAGCGCGGACAGGATGTTCGGGGACACTGAAGCTTTCTTT. It codes for CASSADRMFGDTEAFF.

This clonotype has at least ten counts. CDR3 residues: CASSLAGGAQYEQYF. CDR3 DNA: TGTGCCAGCAGTTTAGCGGGGGGGGCCCAGTACGAGCAGTACTTC. V usage is TRBV12-3 or TRBV12-4 and J usage is TRBJ2-7; maybe TRBD2 (7 bases). V dropped 0 bases and J dropped 4 bases, with 13 bases sitting between them. The CDR3 is 15 residues long.